Included here is one T cell receptor beta chain sequence, with context. The target antigen is unknown. This specimen comes from a study of blood T cells in healthy people across ages. Study results and limitations: CMV status of donors was not determined, possibly confounding expanded clonotype changes.

It was with a sample-barcoded 5' primer and a J-beta primer mix that a second PCR of about 6 to 11 cycles was run. A tag from a template-switch adaptor with 12 random nucleotides marked each cDNA molecule. TCRdb itself ran the 5' RACE reads through MiXCR, one entry per CDR3 protein. The table records about 1.4 million distinct CDR3 sequences, approximately 63% of them present only once. The sequencing input was blood. This clonotype was sampled from a young man in good health.

Written as DNA, the CDR3 is TGTGCCAGCAGGGATACAGGCCGGGGGGCCACAGATACGCAGTATTTT. This sequence encodes CASRDTGRGATDTQYF. This rearrangement joins TRBV2 to TRBJ2-3, with a tentative D call TRBD2 (7 bases). The CDR3 runs to 16 residues. Germline CDR1 SNHLY, CDR2 FYNNEI. V gave up 6 bases and J gave up 2 bases, with 18 bases separating them.